A selection of T cell receptor beta chains follows, all from one sample in a study of T cell changes during pregnancy in multiple sclerosis. This table comes from immunoSEQ multiplex PCR, and its TCRdb copy is limited to in-frame clones, with some not included. The data hold 85,000 to 130,000 clones, with about 90% observed a single time. The sample here was peripheral blood, taken before pregnancy. These receptors were taken from a female donor with multiple sclerosis, enrolled in a pregnancy study. Both conserved end residues are part of each CDR3. The order of the fields is J gene, V gene, D gene, clone size, CDR3 protein, CDR3 DNA. D genes are given only for firm matches. Clone sizes are given selectively: once, few, many, or a class where the clone is expanded.

>TRBJ1-2|TRBV14|.|.
CASSQPGLFRYTF
TGTGCCAGCAGCCAACCGGGTCTGTTTAGGTACACCTTC
>TRBJ2-7|TRBV6-5|TRBD1|.
CATEGTASSYEQYF
TGTGCCACCGAAGGGACAGCGAGCTCCTACGAGCAGTACTTC
>TRBJ2-7|TRBV13|.|.
CASSLSRDITYEQYF
TGTGCCAGCAGCCTGTCCCGGGACATTACCTACGAGCAGTACTTC
>TRBJ2-1|TRBV5-1|.|.
CASSLRGGPTGYNEQFF
TGCGCCAGCAGCTTGAGGGGAGGCCCGACGGGCTACAATGAGCAGTTCTTC
>TRBJ1-4|TRBV20-1|.|.
CSASGAGKLFF
TGCAGTGCTAGTGGGGCTGGAAAACTGTTTTTT
>TRBJ1-2|TRBV5-1|.|few
CASSLQVNYGYTF
TGCGCCAGCAGCTTGCAGGTCAACTATGGCTACACCTTC
>TRBJ2-7|TRBV9|TRBD1|.
CASSVEAWGRGNEQYF
TGTGCCAGCAGCGTAGAAGCCTGGGGCAGGGGGAACGAGCAGTACTTC
>TRBJ1-6|TRBV27|.|.
CASTRGGSWDNSPLHF
TGTGCCAGCACCCGGGGGGGGTCGTGGGATAATTCACCCCTCCACTTT
>TRBJ1-1|TRBV7-3|.|.
CASSLEDRSNTEAFF
TGTGCCAGCAGCCTTGAGGACAGATCGAACACTGAAGCTTTCTTT
>TRBJ1-1|TRBV27|TRBD1|.
CASSEFTGVFTEAFF
TGTGCCAGCAGCGAATTTACAGGGGTGTTCACTGAAGCTTTCTTT
>TRBJ2-2|TRBV7-2|.|.
CASSLGRANTGELFF
TGTGCCAGCAGCTTAGGCCGCGCGAACACCGGGGAGCTGTTTTTT
>TRBJ1-1|TRBV19|.|.
CASSRGPGATEAFF
TGTGCCAGTAGTAGAGGCCCTGGGGCAACTGAAGCTTTCTTT
>TRBJ2-5|TRBV4-3|.|.
CASSQDRQGLEETQYF
TGCGCCAGCAGCCAAGATCGGCAGGGGCTGGAAGAGACCCAGTACTTC
>TRBJ2-7|TRBV18|.|.
CASLARGGYEQYF
TGTGCCAGCTTGGCCAGGGGTGGCTACGAGCAGTACTTC
>TRBJ2-3|TRBV6-5|TRBD1|.
CASSRGTGPTDTQYF
TGTGCCAGCAGTCGAGGGACAGGCCCCACAGATACGCAGTATTTT
>TRBJ1-1|TRBV7-6|.|few
CASSFTANTEAFF
TGTGCCAGCAGTTTTACAGCGAACACTGAAGCTTTCTTT
>TRBJ1-5|TRBV2|TRBD1|once
CASCVGQEGAYQPQHF
TGTGCCAGCTGCGTCGGACAGGAAGGTGCGTATCAGCCCCAGCATTTT
>TRBJ2-7|TRBV9|.|once
CASSLGRRGADEQYF
TGTGCCAGCAGCCTTGGGAGGAGGGGAGCGGACGAGCAGTACTTC
>TRBJ1-2|TRBV11-2|.|.
CASSSQTTNYGYTF
TGTGCCAGCAGCTCGCAGACAACTAACTATGGCTACACCTTC
>TRBJ2-7|TRBV7-3|.|.
CASSLNRDYEQYF
TGTGCCAGCAGCTTAAACCGAGACTACGAGCAGTACTTC
>TRBJ2-5|TRBV7-9|TRBD1|.
CASSLLAGQGKETQYF
TGTGCCAGCAGCTTATTAGCGGGACAGGGGAAAGAGACCCAGTACTTC
>TRBJ1-1|TRBV6-6|TRBD1|.
CASRSGGVGTEAFF
TGTGCCAGCAGGTCAGGGGGAGTAGGAACTGAAGCTTTCTTT
>TRBJ2-2|TRBV7-9|.|.
CASSLDLPWSSGELFF
TGTGCCAGCAGCTTAGATCTTCCGTGGAGTAGCGGGGAGCTGTTTTTT
>TRBJ2-5|TRBV5-4|.|.
CASSRGGAGQETQYF
TGTGCCAGCAGCCGTGGCGGGGCCGGGCAAGAGACCCAGTACTTC
>TRBJ2-3|TRBV5-1|.|.
CASSLNVGGADTQYF
TGCGCCAGCAGCTTGAATGTGGGAGGCGCAGATACGCAGTATTTT
>TRBJ1-1|TRBV7-2|.|.
CASSQWGRLRSNTEAFF
TGTGCCAGCAGCCAATGGGGGCGACTACGAAGTAACACTGAAGCTTTCTTT
>TRBJ2-5|TRBV10-3|.|.
CAISGTGRETQYF
TGTGCCATCAGTGGAACAGGGAGAGAGACCCAGTACTTC
>TRBJ1-4|TRBV29-1|TRBD1|.
CSGQGADEKLFF
TGCAGCGGTCAGGGGGCCGATGAAAAACTGTTTTTT
>TRBJ2-1|TRBV7-3|TRBD2|.
CASRYTSGGNNEQFF
TGTGCCAGCAGGTACACTAGCGGGGGAAACAATGAGCAGTTCTTC
>TRBJ2-1|TRBV5-1|.|.
CASSQDLVRNEQFF
TGCGCCAGCAGCCAAGACTTAGTCCGCAATGAGCAGTTCTTC
>TRBJ1-1|TRBV6-5|TRBD1|.
CASSYSKPDRVRAFF
TGTGCCAGCAGTTACTCGAAACCCGACAGGGTAAGAGCTTTCTTT
>TRBJ2-5|TRBV7-3|.|.
CASSSEETQYF
TGTGCCAGCAGCTCCGAAGAGACCCAGTACTTC
>TRBJ2-6|TRBV28|.|.
CASGLSGANVLTF
TGTGCCAGCGGGCTATCTGGGGCCAACGTCCTGACTTTC
>TRBJ2-7|TRBV28|.|.
CASSLPGSRQYF
TGTGCCAGCAGTTTACCCGGGAGTCGGCAGTACTTC
>TRBJ1-2|TRBV6-5|.|.
CASSYGAETYGYTF
TGTGCCAGCAGTTACGGGGCAGAAACCTATGGCTACACCTTC
>TRBJ2-7|TRBV4-2|TRBD1|.
CASSQVKGTGLMWEQYF
TGTGCCAGCAGCCAAGTCAAGGGGACAGGCCTTATGTGGGAGCAGTACTTC
>TRBJ2-3|TRBV2|TRBD1|.
CASRDRVGSTDTQYF
TGTGCCAGCAGAGACAGGGTCGGAAGCACAGATACGCAGTATTTT
>TRBJ2-3|TRBV12-5|TRBD2|.
CASGLMKTSGGTDTQYF
TGTGCTAGTGGTCTTATGAAGACTAGCGGGGGGACAGATACGCAGTATTTT
>TRBJ2-2|TRBV7-9|.|.
CASMNTILKNTGELFF
TGTGCCAGCATGAACACGATCCTCAAAAACACCGGGGAGCTGTTTTTT
>TRBJ1-5|TRBV6-1|.|.
CASSAGVTQPQHF
TGTGCCAGCTCTGCAGGGGTCACTCAGCCCCAGCATTTT
>TRBJ1-5|TRBV6-1|TRBD1|once
CASSHISDRGQPQHF
TGTGCCAGCAGTCACATATCCGACAGGGGCCAGCCCCAGCATTTT
>TRBJ1-1|TRBV29-1|.|.
CSVEAEAFF
TGCAGCGTTGAGGCCGAAGCTTTCTTT
>TRBJ1-1|TRBV11-3|.|.
CASSQRGSHTEAFF
TGTGCCAGCAGCCAGAGAGGGAGCCACACTGAAGCTTTCTTT
>TRBJ1-3|TRBV7-2|.|.
CASSKRQGSGNTIYF
TGTGCCAGCAGTAAGAGGCAAGGTTCCGGAAACACCATATATTTT
>TRBJ2-1|TRBV28|TRBD2|.
CGSRSRAGGFNEQFF
TGTGGCAGCAGAAGTCGTGCGGGAGGTTTTAATGAGCAGTTCTTC
>TRBJ1-2|TRBV6-4|TRBD1|.
CASRPGQENDGYTF
TGTGCCAGCAGACCGGGACAGGAAAATGATGGCTACACCTTC
>TRBJ1-1|TRBV7-8|.|.
CASSPGEGTEAFF
TGTGCCAGCAGCCCCGGGGAGGGCACTGAAGCTTTCTTT
>TRBJ1-5|TRBV2|.|.
CASSDGHPNQPQHF
TGTGCCAGCAGTGATGGGCACCCTAATCAGCCCCAGCATTTT
>TRBJ2-5|TRBV10-2|TRBD1|.
CASRETGFGETQYF
TGCGCCAGCAGAGAGACAGGGTTTGGGGAGACCCAGTACTTC